Following are 17 T cell receptor beta chains from one sample sequenced in a study of blood T cell repertoires in COVID-19. Sequencing used immunoSEQ multiplex PCR; TCRdb keeps in-frame clones, though not all of them. In the table there are about 100,000 clones, approximately 93% of which are singletons. The sample taken for sequencing was peripheral blood. These receptors were obtained from a man aged 60-69 years with acute or convalescent COVID-19.

This clone was detected once. The CDR3 nucleotides are TGTGCCAGCAGTTTTCGGGAGGGAAGTGGCTACACCTTC. Amino acid sequence: CASSFREGSGYTF. The chain joins TRBV27 to TRBJ1-2, with D unclear. The CDR3 is 13 residues long. CDR1 is MNHEY, CDR2 SMNVEV, per germline (reference sequence). V shed 3 bases and J shed 7 bases, with 12 bases lying between them.

This clone has just one count. The rearrangement uses TRBV10-2 and TRBJ2-7; D is unresolved. The CDR3 spans 14 residues. CDR1 and CDR2 from the germline V gene are WSHSY and SAAADI. Deletions cut 0 bases from V and 0 bases from J, with 6 bases between. This CDR3 reads CASSESGGSYEQYV. The CDR3 DNA reads as TGCGCCAGCAGTGAGTCAGGCGGCTCCTACGAGCAGTACGTC.

The gene calls are TRBV7-2 and TRBJ1-5, with 9 bases identical to TRBD1. There are 17 residues in the CDR3. Looked up from germline, CDR1 is SGHTA and CDR2 is FQGNSA. The trim removed 1 base at V and 7 bases at J, leaving 11 bases unmatched. CDR3 DNA sequence: TGTGCCAGCAGCTTAGGAAGGGACAGGGTTGACCGGCAGCCCCAGCATTTT. Translation: CASSLGRDRVDRQPQHF. Full variable domain (rest looked up from reference TRBV7-2 and TRBJ1-5): GAGVSQSPSNKVTEKGKDVELRCDPISGHTALYWYRQSLGQGLEFLIYFQGNSAPDKSGLPSDRFSAERTGGSVSTLTIQRTQQEDSAVYLCASSLGRDRVDRQPQHFGDGTRLSIL.

This clone has a single count. V usage is TRBV24-1 and J usage is TRBJ2-1, with 11 bases that match TRBD2. V was clipped by 2 bases and J by 2 bases; unmatched bases: 1. The CDR3 has 16 amino acids. CDR1 is KGHDR, CDR2 SFDVKD, per germline. CDR3 amino acids: CATSDSTSGTYNEQFF. The CDR3 DNA is TGTGCCACCAGTGATTCGACTAGCGGGACCTACAATGAGCAGTTCTTC.

The rearrangement joins TRBV13 to TRBJ1-2; TRBD1 matches at 7 bases. This CDR3 spans 15 amino acids. The ends lost 4 bases at V and 2 bases at J; junction bases unmatched: 7. Germline V gene data show CDR1 as PRHDT and CDR2 as FYEKMQ (reference sequence). In DNA, the CDR3 is TGTGCCAGCAGCTCCAGGGGGAATTTGAACTATGGCTACACCTTC. Translation: CASSSRGNLNYGYTF.

Only one count was recorded for this clone. The rearrangement links TRBV5-6 to TRBJ2-3; a weak D match, TRBD1 (5 bases). The germline gives CDR1 SGHDT, CDR2 YYEEEE. The ends were cut back, 1 base at V and 3 bases at J, with 15 bases in the middle. There are 16 residues in the CDR3. For the CDR3, the DNA is TGTGCCAGCAGCTTGAGAAAGGGGATTGTGACAGATACGCAGTATTTT. This sequence encodes CASSLRKGIVTDTQYF.

The chain uses TRBV7-3 and TRBJ2-2; D possibly corresponds to TRBD2 (6 bases). CDR3 length: 15 amino acids. Germline V gene data show CDR1 as SGHTA and CDR2 as FQGTGA. The ends were cut back, 8 bases at V and 3 bases at J, with 16 bases in the middle. The CDR3 coding sequence is TGTGCCAGCTCCCGGGACTCACCTTACACCGGGGAGCTGTTTTTT. Translating it yields CASSRDSPYTGELFF.

The chain uses TRBV7-2 and TRBJ1-1; 7 bases are a match to TRBD1. V lost 4 bases and J lost 11; bases outside the gene matches: 13. The germline V gene has CDR1 SGHTA and CDR2 FQGNSA. The CDR3 totals 14 residues. CDR3 DNA sequence: TGTGCCAGCAGCTATCAGACAGGGCGAGTGGAGGCTTTCTTT. This gives the protein CASSYQTGRVEAFF.

This rearrangement joins TRBV2 to TRBJ2-7; TRBD1 is a possible D gene (6 bases). Trimming cost V 8 bases and J 2 bases, with 16 bases left between them. The CDR3 has 14 residues. Germline V lookup: CDR1 SNHLY, CDR2 FYNNEI. Here the CDR3 DNA reads TGTGCCAGCCAGAACGGACAGATTGCCTACGAGCAGTACTTC. It is translated as CASQNGQIAYEQYF.

This chain joins TRBV4-1 and TRBJ2-1; 7 bases line up with TRBD2. This CDR3 is 16 amino acids long. CDR1 MGHRA and CDR2 YSYEKL come from the germline V gene. The trim removed 3 bases at V and 8 bases at J, leaving 13 bases unmatched. The CDR3 bases are TGCGCCAGCAGCCACCTGGTTGTGGGAGGGGAGGATGAGCAGTTCTTC. Translated, it gives CASSHLVVGGEDEQFF.

A single count supports this clone. The V call is TRBV3-1 (or the pseudogene TRBV3-2), the J call TRBJ2-5; D call uncertain. Germline V gene sequence: CDR1 LGHDT, CDR2 YNNKEL (reference sequence). This CDR3 has 12 amino acids. V gave up 3 bases and J gave up 3 bases, with 5 bases separating them. The DNA of the CDR3 is TGTGCCAGCAGCCAGCAGGAAGAGACCCAGTACTTC. Its protein product is CASSQQEETQYF.

The chain is built from TRBV29-1 and TRBJ2-5; TRBD1 aligns across 7 bases. CDR1 is SQVTM, CDR2 ANQGSEA, per germline. This CDR3 has 12 residues. J gave up 5 bases and V 4 bases, and 4 bases lay outside the gene matches. The CDR3: CSVGFRGETQYF. The CDR3 DNA reads as TGCAGCGTTGGCTTCAGGGGGGAGACCCAGTACTTC.

This chain links TRBV29-1 with TRBJ1-1; 7 bases are a match to TRBD1. Germline V gene data show CDR1 as SQVTM and CDR2 as ANQGSEA. The CDR3 length is 14 residues. With V trimmed by 7 bases and J by 0 bases, 8 bases remained unmatched. The CDR3: CSANRQGVNTEAFF. DNA of the CDR3: TGCAGCGCCAACCGACAGGGAGTGAACACTGAAGCTTTCTTT.

The chain is built from TRBV23-1 and TRBJ2-7, with TRBD1 matching 9 bases. TRBV23-1 is an open reading frame, and its role is uncertain. The CDR3 contains 13 residues. The trim removed 8 bases at V and 3 bases at J, leaving 5 bases unmatched. The CDR3 DNA is TGCGCCAGCTGGGGACAGGGTGGCTACGAGCAGTACGTC. Protein product: CASWGQGGYEQYV.

V is TRBV11-2 and J is TRBJ1-3; 9 bases line up with TRBD1. The V gene's germline CDR1 is SGHAT and CDR2 FQNNGV. The junction had 5 bases not matched to a gene; V was cut back by 0 bases and J by 8 bases. This CDR3 region has 15 residues. The CDR3 protein is CASSLEGQGFDTIYF. As DNA, the CDR3 is TGTGCCAGCAGCTTAGAGGGACAGGGCTTTGACACCATATATTTT.

DNA of the CDR3: TGTGCCAGCAGCTTACTAGCGGGAGGGCCGAATGAGCAGTTCTTC. Translating it yields CASSLLAGGPNEQFF. This chain links TRBV9 with TRBJ2-1; 13 bases agree with TRBD2. The germline CDR1 and CDR2 sequences are SGDLS and YYNGEE. Losses at the gene ends were 4 bases for V and 7 bases for J; bases not matched to a gene: 5. The CDR3 is made up of 15 amino acids. The variable domain in full, completed from reference TRBV9 and TRBJ2-1, reads DSGVTQTPKHLITATGQRVTLRCSPRSGDLSVYWYQQSLDQGLQFLIQYYNGEERAKGNILERFSAQQFPDLHSELNLSSLELGDSALYFCASSLLAGGPNEQFFGPGTRLTVL.

V and J are TRBV24-1 and TRBJ2-1, with 13 bases identical to TRBD2. The CDR3 runs 16 residues. V lost 3 bases and J lost 8; bases outside the gene matches: 6. Per germline, CDR1 KGHDR and CDR2 SFDVKD. The CDR3 DNA sequence: TGTGCCACCAGTGATAGACTAGCGGGAGGAGGGGATGAGCAGTTCTTC. This gives the protein CATSDRLAGGGDEQFF.